This section outlines one TCR beta chain sequence together with its context. The data were obtained in a study of cytotoxic CD8 clonotypes in ibrutinib-treated CLL. Looking at the study overall: There were roughly 10 relapsed/refractory patients and about 15 treatment-naive patients, and roughly 18 were IGHV unmutated.

Method: immunoSEQ multiplex PCR; TCRdb's copy keeps in-frame clones and lacks some. The table lists fewer than 45,000 clones, roughly three quarters of them singletons. The starting material was PBMCs, obtained at disease progression, from a patient treated with ibrutinib. The TCR sequence derives from a human donor with chronic lymphocytic leukemia.

The CDR3 sequence: CASSVASAGEGNTEAFF. In DNA, the CDR3 is TGTGCCAGCAGCGTAGCTAGCGCAGGGGAGGGGAACACTGAAGCTTTCTTT. The chain has TRBV9 and TRBJ1-1; possible D gene TRBD1, 6 bases. The V end lost 0 bases, the J end lost 1 base, and 16 bases lay between the germline ends. The CDR3 has 17 residues. The germline CDR1 and CDR2 sequences are SGDLS and YYNGEE.